The following is a TCR beta chain sequence with its context. Antigen unknown. The data were produced by immunoSEQ multiplex PCR, yet TCRdb's version contains in-frame clones alone and is incomplete. The table includes about 110,000 clones, over 75% detected once. This specimen belongs to a study of radiotherapy plus CTLA-4 blockade in lung cancer. Study information: Of the patients, 15% to 20% showed objective responses and roughly 30% attained disease control. Study observations and caveats: Early blood T cell clone dynamics, with interferon-beta, were reported to best predict response. TCR clones of tumor origin grew in blood after radiotherapy plus ipilimumab.

The germline gives CDR1 SGDLS, CDR2 YYNGEE. Deletions cut 4 bases from V and 1 base from J, with 19 bases between. This CDR3 contains 17 residues. The source was peripheral blood, collected from a patient treated with radiotherapy plus ipilimumab. The clonotype comes from a human donor with non-small cell lung cancer that progressed on radiotherapy plus ipilimumab. Some clones in this sample may be carry-over from other donors' samples. This chain links TRBV9 with TRBJ2-3, with D uncertain. CDR3 nucleotides: TGTGCCAGCAGCCTCCCCCCCTCGCTGGGCGGCACAGATACGCAGTATTTT. Translating it yields CASSLPPSLGGTDTQYF.